A selection of T cell receptor beta chains follows, all from one sample in a study of T cell responses to AZD1222 COVID-19 vaccine. TCRdb's table, derived via immunoSEQ multiplex PCR, lists solely in-frame clones and lacks some. The sample lists tens of thousands of clones; roughly 90% were seen once. The source was peripheral blood, collected on day 0 of AZD1222 vaccination. The receptors derive from an adult in good health. CDR3s include the opening cysteine and the closing phenylalanine or tryptophan. Fields, in order: clone size, D gene, J gene, V gene, CDR3 protein, CDR3 DNA. The D gene is left open where the match is weak. Not every row has a clone size; where given, it reads once, few, many or a size class.

clone size: NA
D gene: NA
J gene: TRBJ2-3
V gene: TRBV7-9
CDR3 protein: CASSPSYGTDTQYF
CDR3 DNA: TGTGCCAGCAGCCCGAGTTACGGCACAGATACGCAGTATTTT

clone size: NA
D gene: NA
J gene: TRBJ1-1
V gene: TRBV19
CDR3 protein: CASQGREMNTEAFF
CDR3 DNA: TGTGCCAGCCAAGGTAGGGAAATGAACACTGAAGCTTTCTTT

clone size: NA
D gene: NA
J gene: TRBJ1-2
V gene: TRBV7-9
CDR3 protein: CASSLELGRGSAGYTF
CDR3 DNA: TGTGCCAGCAGCCTGGAGTTGGGCAGGGGATCGGCTGGCTACACCTTC

clone size: NA
D gene: NA
J gene: TRBJ1-1
V gene: TRBV5-8
CDR3 protein: CASSARLTMNTEAFF
CDR3 DNA: TGTGCCAGCAGCGCCAGACTGACAATGAACACTGAAGCTTTCTTT

clone size: once
D gene: TRBD2
J gene: TRBJ2-5
V gene: TRBV30
CDR3 protein: CAWSVRAGSGGQETQYF
CDR3 DNA: TGTGCCTGGAGTGTACGGGCCGGAAGCGGGGGACAAGAGACCCAGTACTTC

clone size: NA
D gene: NA
J gene: TRBJ2-1
V gene: TRBV7-8
CDR3 protein: CASSPKPLGNEQFF
CDR3 DNA: TGTGCCAGCAGCCCAAAACCCCTTGGGAATGAGCAGTTCTTC

clone size: NA
D gene: NA
J gene: TRBJ2-7
V gene: TRBV2
CDR3 protein: CASRGPDRTYEQYF
CDR3 DNA: TGTGCCAGCAGGGGGCCGGACAGAACCTACGAGCAGTACTTC

clone size: NA
D gene: NA
J gene: TRBJ2-3
V gene: TRBV7-2
CDR3 protein: CASSAWLATDTQYF
CDR3 DNA: TGTGCCAGCAGTGCCTGGCTAGCCACAGATACGCAGTATTTT

clone size: NA
D gene: NA
J gene: TRBJ2-4
V gene: TRBV27
CDR3 protein: CASRTELAKNIQYF
CDR3 DNA: TGTGCCAGCAGGACAGAACTAGCCAAAAACATTCAGTACTTC

clone size: NA
D gene: NA
J gene: TRBJ1-2
V gene: TRBV30
CDR3 protein: CALQGTAPYGYTF
CDR3 DNA: TGTGCCCTCCAAGGGACTGCACCATATGGCTACACCTTC

clone size: NA
D gene: NA
J gene: TRBJ1-1
V gene: TRBV5-6
CDR3 protein: CASTPRAQSTEAFF
CDR3 DNA: TGTGCCAGCACCCCCAGAGCTCAGAGCACTGAAGCTTTCTTT

clone size: once
D gene: NA
J gene: TRBJ1-1
V gene: TRBV19
CDR3 protein: CASSLGQNTEAFF
CDR3 DNA: TGTGCCAGTAGCCTTGGACAGAACACTGAAGCTTTCTTT

clone size: NA
D gene: NA
J gene: TRBJ2-2
V gene: TRBV30
CDR3 protein: CAWTRGTGELFF
CDR3 DNA: TGTGCCTGGACTCGTGGGACCGGGGAGCTGTTTTTT

clone size: NA
D gene: TRBD1
J gene: TRBJ1-5
V gene: TRBV18
CDR3 protein: CASSPLGTGGDQPQHF
CDR3 DNA: TGTGCCAGCTCACCACTCGGGACAGGGGGCGATCAGCCCCAGCATTTT

clone size: NA
D gene: NA
J gene: TRBJ2-1
V gene: TRBV7-6
CDR3 protein: CASSPSTLAEQFF
CDR3 DNA: TGTGCCAGCAGCCCGTCAACCCTAGCCGAGCAGTTCTTC

clone size: few
D gene: NA
J gene: TRBJ2-5
V gene: TRBV3-1/TRBV3-2
CDR3 protein: CASSQARTVTLKETQYF
CDR3 DNA: TGTGCCAGCAGCCAAGCCAGGACGGTCACACTGAAAGAGACCCAGTACTTC

clone size: NA
D gene: NA
J gene: TRBJ1-2
V gene: TRBV28
CDR3 protein: CASSIPLPYGYTF
CDR3 DNA: TGTGCCAGCAGTATCCCTCTGCCGTATGGCTACACCTTC

clone size: NA
D gene: TRBD1
J gene: TRBJ2-2
V gene: TRBV7-8
CDR3 protein: CASSLQGADGELFF
CDR3 DNA: TGTGCCAGCAGTTTACAGGGGGCGGACGGGGAGCTGTTTTTT

clone size: NA
D gene: NA
J gene: TRBJ2-1
V gene: TRBV9
CDR3 protein: CASSVGILSYNEQFF
CDR3 DNA: TGTGCCAGCAGCGTAGGGATCCTCTCCTACAATGAGCAGTTCTTC

clone size: once
D gene: TRBD2
J gene: TRBJ2-7
V gene: TRBV5-6
CDR3 protein: CASSTGGVKGQYF
CDR3 DNA: TGTGCCAGCAGCACGGGGGGAGTGAAGGGGCAGTACTTC

clone size: NA
D gene: TRBD1
J gene: TRBJ1-1
V gene: TRBV18
CDR3 protein: CASSPGQQNTEAFF
CDR3 DNA: TGTGCCAGCTCACCGGGACAGCAAAACACTGAAGCTTTCTTT

clone size: NA
D gene: TRBD1
J gene: TRBJ2-2
V gene: TRBV23-1
CDR3 protein: CASSQDRAHGTGELFF
CDR3 DNA: TGCGCCAGCAGTCAAGACAGGGCCCACGGCACCGGGGAGCTGTTTTTT

clone size: NA
D gene: TRBD2
J gene: TRBJ2-2
V gene: TRBV5-6
CDR3 protein: CASSLKSGANTGELFF
CDR3 DNA: TGTGCCAGCAGTTTAAAAAGCGGGGCGAACACCGGGGAGCTGTTTTTT

clone size: NA
D gene: NA
J gene: TRBJ1-2
V gene: TRBV19
CDR3 protein: CASSIGLLKSGYTF
CDR3 DNA: TGTGCCAGTAGTATCGGGTTGTTGAAGTCTGGCTACACCTTC

clone size: once
D gene: NA
J gene: TRBJ1-1
V gene: TRBV5-1
CDR3 protein: CASSLRAAVTTEAFF
CDR3 DNA: TGCGCCAGCAGCTTAAGGGCGGCCGTAACAACTGAAGCTTTCTTT

clone size: NA
D gene: TRBD1
J gene: TRBJ1-3
V gene: TRBV5-4
CDR3 protein: CASSLQGVSGNTIYF
CDR3 DNA: TGTGCCAGCAGTCTCCAGGGGGTCTCTGGAAACACCATATATTTT

clone size: NA
D gene: TRBD1
J gene: TRBJ2-7
V gene: TRBV7-2
CDR3 protein: CASSPLIEWDSYYEQYF
CDR3 DNA: TGTGCCAGCAGCCCACTCATTGAGTGGGACAGCTACTACGAGCAGTACTTC

clone size: once
D gene: NA
J gene: TRBJ2-3
V gene: TRBV6-5
CDR3 protein: CASRVEGVSTDTQYF
CDR3 DNA: TGTGCCAGCAGGGTAGAGGGGGTTAGCACAGATACGCAGTATTTT

clone size: NA
D gene: TRBD1
J gene: TRBJ2-7
V gene: TRBV11-2
CDR3 protein: CASSLDLSDRGAYEQYF
CDR3 DNA: TGTGCCAGCAGCTTAGATCTTTCGGACAGGGGCGCCTACGAGCAGTACTTC

clone size: once
D gene: TRBD2
J gene: TRBJ2-3
V gene: TRBV5-5
CDR3 protein: CASSLTLAGGQDTQYF
CDR3 DNA: TGTGCCAGCAGCCTGACACTAGCGGGGGGGCAAGATACGCAGTATTTT

clone size: NA
D gene: TRBD1
J gene: TRBJ1-1
V gene: TRBV3-1/TRBV3-2
CDR3 protein: CASSQERWQGGQGYTEAFF
CDR3 DNA: TGTGCCAGCAGCCAAGAGAGGTGGCAGGGGGGACAGGGGTACACTGAAGCTTTCTTT

clone size: NA
D gene: NA
J gene: TRBJ2-1
V gene: TRBV27
CDR3 protein: CASSLGNEQFF
CDR3 DNA: TGTGCCAGCAGTTTGGGCAATGAGCAGTTCTTC

clone size: NA
D gene: NA
J gene: TRBJ1-2
V gene: TRBV7-2
CDR3 protein: CASSLPRSSNYGYTF
CDR3 DNA: TGTGCCAGCAGCCTTCCAAGGTCCTCTAACTATGGCTACACCTTC

clone size: NA
D gene: TRBD1
J gene: TRBJ1-2
V gene: TRBV2
CDR3 protein: CARQIRSEDRVEYGYTF
CDR3 DNA: TGTGCCAGACAAATAAGGTCTGAGGACAGGGTCGAATATGGCTACACCTTC

clone size: once
D gene: TRBD1
J gene: TRBJ2-2
V gene: TRBV19
CDR3 protein: CASSDRGSDTGELFF
CDR3 DNA: TGTGCCAGTAGTGACAGGGGGAGCGACACCGGGGAGCTGTTTTTT

clone size: NA
D gene: NA
J gene: TRBJ1-1
V gene: TRBV7-2
CDR3 protein: CASSQNRRKAFF
CDR3 DNA: TGTGCCAGCAGCCAGAACCGAAGGAAAGCTTTCTTT

clone size: once
D gene: NA
J gene: TRBJ1-4
V gene: TRBV30
CDR3 protein: CAWSAQRGGGEKLFF
CDR3 DNA: TGTGCCTGGAGTGCCCAAAGGGGAGGGGGAGAAAAACTGTTTTTT

clone size: NA
D gene: NA
J gene: TRBJ1-3
V gene: TRBV30
CDR3 protein: CAWSTGAGNTIYF
CDR3 DNA: TGTGCCTGGAGCACGGGCGCTGGAAACACCATATATTTT

clone size: NA
D gene: TRBD1
J gene: TRBJ1-3
V gene: TRBV6-6
CDR3 protein: CASSYSGQGGNTIYF
CDR3 DNA: TGTGCCAGCAGTTACTCGGGACAGGGGGGAAACACCATATATTTT

clone size: once
D gene: NA
J gene: TRBJ1-1
V gene: TRBV25-1
CDR3 protein: CASSDISGVGSNTEAFF
CDR3 DNA: TGTGCCAGCAGTGATATCTCAGGGGTAGGGTCGAACACTGAAGCTTTCTTT

clone size: NA
D gene: TRBD1
J gene: TRBJ1-2
V gene: TRBV19
CDR3 protein: CASSGTGEGYGYTF
CDR3 DNA: TGTGCCAGTAGTGGGACAGGGGAGGGCTATGGCTACACCTTC

clone size: NA
D gene: TRBD1
J gene: TRBJ1-2
V gene: TRBV12-3/TRBV12-4
CDR3 protein: CASSLQGVVGYTF
CDR3 DNA: TGTGCCAGCAGTTTACAGGGGGTGGTTGGCTACACCTTC